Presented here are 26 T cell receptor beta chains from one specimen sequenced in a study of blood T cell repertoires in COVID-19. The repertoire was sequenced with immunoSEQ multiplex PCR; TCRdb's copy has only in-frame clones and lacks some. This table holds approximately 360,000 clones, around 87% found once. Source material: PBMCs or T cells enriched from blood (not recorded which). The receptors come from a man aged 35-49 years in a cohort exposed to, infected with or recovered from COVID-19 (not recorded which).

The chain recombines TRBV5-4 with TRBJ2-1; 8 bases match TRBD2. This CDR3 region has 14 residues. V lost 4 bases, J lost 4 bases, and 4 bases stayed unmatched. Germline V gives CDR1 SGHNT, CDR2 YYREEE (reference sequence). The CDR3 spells CASSGSGMYNEQFF. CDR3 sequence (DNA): TGTGCCAGCAGCGGTAGCGGGATGTACAATGAGCAGTTCTTC.

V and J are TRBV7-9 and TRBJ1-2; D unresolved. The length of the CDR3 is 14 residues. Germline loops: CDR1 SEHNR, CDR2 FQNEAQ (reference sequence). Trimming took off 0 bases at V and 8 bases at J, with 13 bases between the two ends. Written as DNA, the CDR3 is TGTGCCAGCAGCTTAGCGGAGGAATCCAAAGGCTACACCTTC. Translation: CASSLAEESKGYTF.

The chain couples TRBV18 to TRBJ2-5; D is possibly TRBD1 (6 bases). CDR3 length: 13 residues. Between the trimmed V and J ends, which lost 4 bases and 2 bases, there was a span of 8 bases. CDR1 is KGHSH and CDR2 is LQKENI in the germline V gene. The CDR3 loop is CASSQGGQETQYF. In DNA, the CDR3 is TGTGCCAGCTCACAAGGGGGTCAAGAGACCCAGTACTTC.

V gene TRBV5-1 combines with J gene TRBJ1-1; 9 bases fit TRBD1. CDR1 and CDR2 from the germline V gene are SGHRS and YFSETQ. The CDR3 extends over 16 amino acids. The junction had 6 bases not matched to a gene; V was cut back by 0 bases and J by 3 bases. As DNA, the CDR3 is TGCGCCAGCAGCTTGGGGACAGGGGAAGGGGACACTGAAGCTTTCTTT. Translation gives CASSLGTGEGDTEAFF. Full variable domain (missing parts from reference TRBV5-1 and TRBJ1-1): KAGVTQTPRYLIKTRGQQVTLSCSPISGHRSVSWYQQTPGQGLQFLFEYFSETQRNKGNFPGRFSGRQFSNSRSEMNVSTLELGDSALYLCASSLGTGEGDTEAFFGQGTRLTVV.

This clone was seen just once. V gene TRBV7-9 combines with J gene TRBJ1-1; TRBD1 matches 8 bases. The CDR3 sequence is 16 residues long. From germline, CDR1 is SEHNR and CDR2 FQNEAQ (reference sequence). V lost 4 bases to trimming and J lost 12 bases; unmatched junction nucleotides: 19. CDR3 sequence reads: CASSSRVGRGPDRPFF. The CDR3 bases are TGTGCCAGCAGCTCAAGGGTGGGCAGGGGGCCGGATCGGCCTTTCTTT.

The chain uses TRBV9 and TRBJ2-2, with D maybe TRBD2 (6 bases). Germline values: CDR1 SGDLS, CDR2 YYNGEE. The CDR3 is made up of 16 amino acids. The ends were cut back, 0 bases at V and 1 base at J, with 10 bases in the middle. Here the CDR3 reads CASSVVGSGNTGELFF. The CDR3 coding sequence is TGTGCCAGCAGCGTAGTCGGTAGCGGGAACACCGGGGAGCTGTTTTTT.

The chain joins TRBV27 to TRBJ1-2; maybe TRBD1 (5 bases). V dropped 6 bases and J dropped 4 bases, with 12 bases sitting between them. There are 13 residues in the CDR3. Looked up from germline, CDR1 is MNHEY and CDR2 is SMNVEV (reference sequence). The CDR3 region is CASSDGGAYGYTF. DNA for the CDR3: TGTGCCAGCAGCGATGGTGGGGCCTATGGCTACACCTTC.

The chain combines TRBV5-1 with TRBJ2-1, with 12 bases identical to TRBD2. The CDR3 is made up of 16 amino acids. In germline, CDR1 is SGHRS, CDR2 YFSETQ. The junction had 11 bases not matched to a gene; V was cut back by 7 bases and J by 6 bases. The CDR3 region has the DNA TGCGCCAGCTATAACCCGGGACTAGCGGGTGTCAATGAGCAGTTCTTC. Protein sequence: CASYNPGLAGVNEQFF.

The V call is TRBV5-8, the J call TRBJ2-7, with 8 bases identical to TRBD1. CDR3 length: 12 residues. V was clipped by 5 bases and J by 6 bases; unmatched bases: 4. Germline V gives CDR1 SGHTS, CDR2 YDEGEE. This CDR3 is CASSQGAGEQYF. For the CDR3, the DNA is TGTGCCAGCAGTCAGGGGGCGGGCGAGCAGTACTTC.

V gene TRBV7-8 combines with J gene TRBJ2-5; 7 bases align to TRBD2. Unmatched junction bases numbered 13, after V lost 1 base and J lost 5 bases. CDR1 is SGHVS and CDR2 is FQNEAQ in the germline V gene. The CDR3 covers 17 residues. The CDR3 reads CASSLGSPSGPQETQYF. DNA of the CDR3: TGTGCCAGCAGCTTAGGGTCCCCTAGCGGACCCCAGGAGACCCAGTACTTC.

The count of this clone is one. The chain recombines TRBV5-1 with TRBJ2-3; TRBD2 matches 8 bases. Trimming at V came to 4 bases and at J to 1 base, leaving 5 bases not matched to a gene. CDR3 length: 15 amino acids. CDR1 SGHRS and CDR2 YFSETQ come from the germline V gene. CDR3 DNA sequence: TGCGCCAGCAGCATTACTAGCGGCCGCACAGATACGCAGTATTTT. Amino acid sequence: CASSITSGRTDTQYF.

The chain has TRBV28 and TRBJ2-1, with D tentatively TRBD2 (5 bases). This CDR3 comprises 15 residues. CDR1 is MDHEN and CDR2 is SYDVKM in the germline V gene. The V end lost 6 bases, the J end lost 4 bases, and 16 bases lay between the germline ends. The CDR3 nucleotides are TGTGCCAGCAGGCGATACGGGAACAATTACAATGAGCAGTTCTTC. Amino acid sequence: CASRRYGNNYNEQFF.

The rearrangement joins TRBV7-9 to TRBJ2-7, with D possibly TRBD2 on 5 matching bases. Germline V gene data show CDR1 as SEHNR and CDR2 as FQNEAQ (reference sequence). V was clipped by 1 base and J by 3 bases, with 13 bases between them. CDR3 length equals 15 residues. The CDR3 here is CASSLGGSGHYEQYF. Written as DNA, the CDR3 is TGTGCCAGCAGCTTAGGTGGGAGCGGCCACTACGAGCAGTACTTC.

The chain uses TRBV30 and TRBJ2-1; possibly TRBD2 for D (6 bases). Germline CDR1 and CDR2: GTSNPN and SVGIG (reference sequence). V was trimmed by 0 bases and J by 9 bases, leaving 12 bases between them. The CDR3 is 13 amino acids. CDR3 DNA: TGTGCCTGGAGTGTAGGAGGGGTCGGTGAGCAGTTCTTC. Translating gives CAWSVGGVGEQFF.

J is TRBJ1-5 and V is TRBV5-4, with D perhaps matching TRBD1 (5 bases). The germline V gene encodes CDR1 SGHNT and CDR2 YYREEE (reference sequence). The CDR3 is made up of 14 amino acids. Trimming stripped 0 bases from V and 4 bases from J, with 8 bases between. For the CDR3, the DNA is TGTGCCAGCAGCTTGGCAGGGAATAATCAGCCCCAGCATTTT. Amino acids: CASSLAGNNQPQHF. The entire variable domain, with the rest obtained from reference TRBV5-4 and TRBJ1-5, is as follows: ETGVTQSPTHLIKTRGQQVTLRCSSQSGHNTVSWYQQALGQGPQFIFQYYREEENGRGNFPPRFSGLQFPNYSSELNVNALELDDSALYLCASSLAGNNQPQHFGDGTRLSIL.

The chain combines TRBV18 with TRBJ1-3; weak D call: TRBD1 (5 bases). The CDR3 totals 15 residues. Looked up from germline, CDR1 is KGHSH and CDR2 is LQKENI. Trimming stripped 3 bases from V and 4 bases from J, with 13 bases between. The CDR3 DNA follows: TGTGCCAGCTCACCCGGGACGGGAGAAGGAAACACCATATATTTT. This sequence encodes CASSPGTGEGNTIYF.

CDR3 residues: CASSSSGNSHEQFF. The DNA for the CDR3 is TGTGCCAGCAGCTCTAGCGGGAATTCCCATGAGCAGTTCTTC. The chain is built from TRBV11-3 and TRBJ2-1; 9 bases agree with TRBD2. The length of the CDR3 is 14 residues. Germline lookup yields CDR1 SGHNT and CDR2 YENEEA. V lost 4 bases to trimming and J lost 8 bases; unmatched junction nucleotides: 6.

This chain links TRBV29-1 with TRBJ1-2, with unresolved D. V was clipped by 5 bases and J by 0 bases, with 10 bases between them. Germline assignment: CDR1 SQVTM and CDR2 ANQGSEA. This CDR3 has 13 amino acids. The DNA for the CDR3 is TGCAGCGTTCGACAACCGGCTAACTATGGCTACACCTTC. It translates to CSVRQPANYGYTF. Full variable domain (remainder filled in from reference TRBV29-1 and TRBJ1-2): SAVISQKPSRDICQRGTSLTIQCQVDSQVTMMFWYRQQPGQSLTLIATANQGSEATYESGFVIDKFPISRPNLTFSTLTVSNMSPEDSSIYLCSVRQPANYGYTFGSGTRLTVV.

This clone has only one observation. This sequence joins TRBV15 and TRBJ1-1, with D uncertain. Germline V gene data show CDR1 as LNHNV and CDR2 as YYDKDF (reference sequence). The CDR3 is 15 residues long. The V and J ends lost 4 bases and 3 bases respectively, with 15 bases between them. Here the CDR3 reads CATSTNRRVDTEAFF. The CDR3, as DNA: TGTGCCACCAGCACCAATCGACGGGTGGACACTGAAGCTTTCTTT. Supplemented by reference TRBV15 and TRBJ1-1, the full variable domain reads DAMVIQNPRYQVTQFGKPVTLSCSQTLNHNVMYWYQQKSSQAPKLLFHYYDKDFNNEADTPDNFQSRRPNTSFCFLDIRSPGLGDTAMYLCATSTNRRVDTEAFFGQGTRLTVV.

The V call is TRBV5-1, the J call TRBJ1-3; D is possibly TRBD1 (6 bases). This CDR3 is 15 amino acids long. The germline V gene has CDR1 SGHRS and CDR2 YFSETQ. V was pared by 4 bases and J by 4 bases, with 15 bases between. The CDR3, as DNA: TGCGCCAGCAGCATGACCGGGACACTCGGAAACACCATATATTTT. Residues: CASSMTGTLGNTIYF.

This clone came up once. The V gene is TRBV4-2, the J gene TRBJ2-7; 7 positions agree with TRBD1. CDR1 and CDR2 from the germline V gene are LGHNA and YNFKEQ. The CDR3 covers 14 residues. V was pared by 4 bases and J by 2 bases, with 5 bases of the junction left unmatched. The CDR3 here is CASSLRQGTYEQYF. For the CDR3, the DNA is TGTGCCAGCAGCCTCAGACAGGGAACCTACGAGCAGTACTTC.

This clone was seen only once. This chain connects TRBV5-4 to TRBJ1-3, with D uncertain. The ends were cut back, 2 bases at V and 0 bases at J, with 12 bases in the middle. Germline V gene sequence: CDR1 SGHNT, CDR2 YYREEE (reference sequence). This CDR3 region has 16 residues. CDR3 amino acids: CASSLPTSLSGNTIYF. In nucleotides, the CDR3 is TGTGCCAGCAGCTTACCGACATCACTCTCTGGAAACACCATATATTTT.

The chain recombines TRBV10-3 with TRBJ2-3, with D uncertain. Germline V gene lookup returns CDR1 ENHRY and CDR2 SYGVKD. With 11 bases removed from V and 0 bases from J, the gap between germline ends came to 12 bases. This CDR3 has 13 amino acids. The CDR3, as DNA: TGTGCCGTCACTTCTAACAGCACAGATACGCAGTATTTT. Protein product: CAVTSNSTDTQYF.

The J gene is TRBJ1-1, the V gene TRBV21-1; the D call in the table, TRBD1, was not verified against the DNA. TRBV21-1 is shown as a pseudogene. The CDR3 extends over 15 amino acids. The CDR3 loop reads CASSKPGTGGTEAFF. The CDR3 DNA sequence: TGTGCCAGCAGCAAGCCCGGGACAGGGGGCACTGAAGCTTTCTTT.

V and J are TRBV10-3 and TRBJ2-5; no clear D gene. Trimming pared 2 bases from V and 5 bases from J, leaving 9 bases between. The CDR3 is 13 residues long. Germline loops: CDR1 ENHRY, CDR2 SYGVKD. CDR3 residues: CAISESGPETQYF. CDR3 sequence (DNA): TGTGCCATCAGTGAGAGTGGGCCGGAGACCCAGTACTTC.

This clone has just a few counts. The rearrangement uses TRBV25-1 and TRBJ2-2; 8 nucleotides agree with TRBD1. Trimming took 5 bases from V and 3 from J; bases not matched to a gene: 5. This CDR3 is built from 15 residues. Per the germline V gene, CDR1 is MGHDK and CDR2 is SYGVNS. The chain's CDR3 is CASSTRQGHTGELFF. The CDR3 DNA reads TGTGCCAGCAGTACCCGACAGGGGCACACCGGGGAGCTGTTTTTT.